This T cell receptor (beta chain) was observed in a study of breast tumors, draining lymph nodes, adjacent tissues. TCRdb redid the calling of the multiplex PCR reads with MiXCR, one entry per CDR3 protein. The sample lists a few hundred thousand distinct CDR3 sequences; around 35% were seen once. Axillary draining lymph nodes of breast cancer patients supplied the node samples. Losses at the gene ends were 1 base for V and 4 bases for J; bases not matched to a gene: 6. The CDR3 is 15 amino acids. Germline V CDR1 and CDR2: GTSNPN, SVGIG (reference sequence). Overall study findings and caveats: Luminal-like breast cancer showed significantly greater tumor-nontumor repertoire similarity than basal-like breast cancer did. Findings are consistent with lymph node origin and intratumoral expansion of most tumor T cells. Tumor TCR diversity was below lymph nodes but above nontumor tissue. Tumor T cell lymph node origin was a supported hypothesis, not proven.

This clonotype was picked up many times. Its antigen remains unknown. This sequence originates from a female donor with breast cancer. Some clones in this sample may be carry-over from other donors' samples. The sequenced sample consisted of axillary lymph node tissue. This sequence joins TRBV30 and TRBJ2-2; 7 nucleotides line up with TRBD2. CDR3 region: CAWSGGGPFTGELFF. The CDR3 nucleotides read TGTGCCTGGAGTGGGGGAGGGCCTTTCACCGGGGAGCTGTTTTTT.